What follows are 21 T cell receptor beta chains derived from one specimen sequenced in a study of blood T cell repertoires in COVID-19. Sequencing used immunoSEQ multiplex PCR; TCRdb keeps in-frame clones, though not all of them. The repertoire has under 400,000 clones, 70% to 90% of them found once; the top ten carry 1.9%. Input material: PBMCs or T cells enriched from blood (not recorded which). Receptor source: a middle-aged man in a cohort exposed to, infected with or recovered from COVID-19 (not recorded which).

The chain employs TRBV3-1 (or the pseudogene TRBV3-2) and TRBJ1-1; D is undetermined. V was pared by 1 base and J by 0 bases, with 9 bases between. The CDR3 has 15 residues. CDR1 is LGHDT, CDR2 YNNKEL, per germline (reference sequence). The DNA for the CDR3 is TGTGCCAGCAGCCAAGCGGGTTCTATGAACACTGAAGCTTTCTTT. Translation: CASSQAGSMNTEAFF.

V usage is TRBV18 and J usage is TRBJ2-1; TRBD1 agrees at 11 bases. The V gene end was trimmed by 2 bases and the J gene end by 8 bases; junction bases not matched to a gene: 2. The CDR3 is 14 residues long. In germline, CDR1 is KGHSH, CDR2 LQKENI. This chain's CDR3 is CASSPRTGGDEQFF. The CDR3 DNA sequence: TGTGCCAGCTCACCAAGGACAGGGGGCGATGAGCAGTTCTTC.

This rearrangement joins TRBV6-1 to TRBJ2-3; 13 bases agree with TRBD2. Germline lookup yields CDR1 MNHNS and CDR2 SASEGT. The CDR3 is 16 residues long. J lost 5 bases, V lost 1 base, and 3 bases had no gene match. The CDR3 here is CASSEVLAGGKDTQYF. CDR3 nucleotide sequence: TGTGCCAGCAGTGAAGTACTAGCGGGAGGGAAAGATACGCAGTATTTT.

The chain joins TRBV5-8 to TRBJ2-5, with TRBD2 matching 10 bases. Per germline, CDR1 SGHTS and CDR2 YDEGEE. The trim removed 2 bases at V and 2 bases at J, leaving 6 bases unmatched. The CDR3 is 16 amino acids. CDR3 DNA: TGTGCCAGCAGCTTAGGGCTAGCGGGAGTTCAAGAGACCCAGTACTTC. Its translation: CASSLGLAGVQETQYF.

The CDR3 coding sequence is TGTGCCAGCAGTTACCAGGGTCTTTATAATTCACCCCTCCACTTT. Translated, it gives CASSYQGLYNSPLHF. The rearrangement links TRBV6-5 to TRBJ1-6; possibly TRBD1 for D (5 bases). The V gene lost 2 bases and the J gene lost 4 bases, with 9 bases spanning the gap. This CDR3 has 15 residues. Germline loops: CDR1 MNHEY, CDR2 SVGAGI.

The chain links TRBV9 to TRBJ1-1; 7 bases align to TRBD1. The CDR3 length is 15 residues. Germline V CDR1 and CDR2: SGDLS, YYNGEE. V lost 4 bases to trimming and J lost 0 bases; unmatched junction nucleotides: 6. CDR3 in DNA: TGTGCCAGCAGCCCCAGGACAGGCTTGAACACTGAAGCTTTCTTT. Its protein product is CASSPRTGLNTEAFF. Variable domain in full (rest from reference TRBV9 and TRBJ1-1): DSGVTQTPKHLITATGQRVTLRCSPRSGDLSVYWYQQSLDQGLQFLIQYYNGEERAKGNILERFSAQQFPDLHSELNLSSLELGDSALYFCASSPRTGLNTEAFFGQGTRLTVV.

This chain connects TRBV5-1 to TRBJ2-1; no reliable D call. CDR1 and CDR2 (germline): SGHRS, YFSETQ. Trimming shortened V by 6 bases and J by 0 bases, and 10 bases separated the two germline ends. The CDR3 covers 14 residues. The CDR3 nucleotides read TGCGCCAGCATGAAGGAGACCTCCTACAATGAGCAGTTCTTC. Its translation is CASMKETSYNEQFF. Complete variable domain (other parts from reference TRBV5-1 and TRBJ2-1): KAGVTQTPRYLIKTRGQQVTLSCSPISGHRSVSWYQQTPGQGLQFLFEYFSETQRNKGNFPGRFSGRQFSNSRSEMNVSTLELGDSALYLCASMKETSYNEQFFGPGTRLTVL.

The V call is TRBV4-1, the J call TRBJ2-1, with 8 bases aligning to TRBD2. V shed 0 bases and J 0 bases; nucleotides not matched to a gene: 1. Germline V gene data show CDR1 as MGHRA and CDR2 as YSYEKL. This CDR3 has 16 amino acids. CDR3 in amino acids: CASSQESGSSYNEQFF. DNA of the CDR3: TGCGCCAGCAGCCAAGAAAGCGGGAGCTCCTACAATGAGCAGTTCTTC.

The chain links TRBV19 to TRBJ1-1; D unresolved. This CDR3 has 14 residues. Germline-derived CDR1 and CDR2 are LNHDA and SQIVND (reference sequence). The V and J ends lost 6 bases and 0 bases respectively, with 11 bases between them. The CDR3 DNA reads as TGTGCCAGTAGCATACAGAATATGAACACTGAAGCTTTCTTT. It yields the protein CASSIQNMNTEAFF.

The V call is TRBV5-4, the J call TRBJ2-7; 7 bases fit TRBD2. Trimming cost V 6 bases and J 0 bases; bases outside gene matches: 6. Germline values: CDR1 SGHNT, CDR2 YYREEE (reference sequence). This CDR3 comprises 14 residues. The CDR3 region is CASMSGISSYEQYF. The DNA of the CDR3 is TGTGCCAGCATGAGCGGGATAAGCTCCTACGAGCAGTACTTC.

V usage is TRBV7-2 and J usage is TRBJ2-3; 10 bases are a match to TRBD2. The CDR3 totals 15 residues. V shed 2 bases and J 5 bases; nucleotides not matched to a gene: 4. The V gene's germline CDR1 is SGHTA and CDR2 FQGNSA. The CDR3 loop is CASSLIAGGGDTQYF. DNA for the CDR3: TGTGCCAGCAGCTTAATAGCGGGAGGCGGAGATACGCAGTATTTT.

The chain employs TRBV5-4 and TRBJ1-1; TRBD1 might be the D (5 bases). The V end lost 4 bases, the J end lost 4 bases, and 20 bases lay between the germline ends. The CDR3 extends over 16 amino acids. Per the germline V gene, CDR1 is SGHNT and CDR2 is YYREEE (reference sequence). The chain's CDR3 is CASSPRGGQGGTEAFF. As DNA, the CDR3 is TGTGCCAGCAGCCCGAGGGGAGGGCAGGGTGGCACTGAAGCTTTCTTT.

The chain is built from TRBV10-3 and TRBJ2-2, with 10 bases lining up with TRBD2. Germline V gene sequence: CDR1 ENHRY, CDR2 SYGVKD. The CDR3 has 17 amino acids. After removal of 2 bases from V and 4 bases from J, the junction contained 7 bases not matched to a gene. DNA for the CDR3: TGTGCCATCAGTGAGAGGGGAAGCGGGAGGGTCACCGGGGAGCTGTTTTTT. Residues: CAISERGSGRVTGELFF.

The rearrangement joins TRBV4-1 to TRBJ2-2; perhaps TRBD2 as D (5 bases). CDR1 MGHRA and CDR2 YSYEKL come from the germline V gene. There are 16 residues in the CDR3. V lost 1 base and J lost 0, with 9 bases in between. The CDR3 reads CASSQVRGANTGELFF. CDR3 DNA: TGCGCCAGCAGCCAAGTCCGGGGTGCGAACACCGGGGAGCTGTTTTTT.

This clone occurred a few times. The chain has TRBV6-6 and TRBJ2-3, with 12 bases that match TRBD2. The CDR3 is 18 residues long. V trimming: 5 bases; J trimming: 5 bases; junction bases outside the gene matches: 14. Germline loops: CDR1 MNHNY, CDR2 SVGAGI (reference sequence). The CDR3 nucleotides are TGTGCCAGCAGTCGTAACCAACTAGCGGGAGGAGTGCAAGATACGCAGTATTTT. Residues: CASSRNQLAGGVQDTQYF.

The chain is built from TRBV30 and TRBJ1-2; perhaps TRBD1 as D (5 bases). The germline V gene has CDR1 GTSNPN and CDR2 SVGIG (reference sequence). The CDR3 runs to 13 residues. V lost 4 bases and J 8 bases, leaving 17 bases between the germline ends. CDR3: CAWTTNLRTGYTF. In DNA, the CDR3 is TGTGCCTGGACCACTAACCTCCGGACAGGCTACACCTTC.

V gene TRBV28 combines with J gene TRBJ2-1, with D possibly TRBD2 on 5 matching bases. Trimming took off 3 bases at V and 0 bases at J, with 9 bases between the two ends. The CDR3 loop spans 15 amino acids. Germline V gene sequence: CDR1 MDHEN, CDR2 SYDVKM. CDR3 residues: CASSLGGPSYNEQFF. CDR3 coding DNA: TGTGCCAGCAGTTTGGGCGGGCCCTCCTACAATGAGCAGTTCTTC.

The gene calls are TRBV5-6 and TRBJ1-1; D is ambiguous. Trimming took off 3 bases at V and 4 bases at J, with 7 bases between the two ends. The CDR3 consists of 12 residues. The germline V gene has CDR1 SGHDT and CDR2 YYEEEE. CDR3: CASSWASTEAFF. Written as DNA, the CDR3 is TGTGCCAGCAGCTGGGCTTCCACTGAAGCTTTCTTT.

The V call is TRBV27, the J call TRBJ2-7; 7 bases align to TRBD2. The CDR3 contains 15 residues. Trimming took 5 bases from V and 0 from J; bases not matched to a gene: 7. Germline-derived CDR1 and CDR2 are MNHEY and SMNVEV (reference sequence). The DNA of the CDR3 is TGTGCCAGCAGTGCCCCTAGCGGCCGCTCCTACGAGCAGTACTTC. Amino acid sequence: CASSAPSGRSYEQYF.

The rearrangement links TRBV30 to TRBJ2-7, with D possibly matching TRBD1 (5 bases). Germline-derived CDR1 and CDR2 are GTSNPN and SVGIG (reference sequence). With 1 base removed from V and 3 bases from J, the gap between germline ends came to 7 bases. The CDR3 extends over 12 amino acids. The CDR3 sequence is CAWSAQGYEQYF. The CDR3 coding sequence is TGTGCCTGGAGTGCCCAGGGCTACGAGCAGTACTTC. Full variable domain (outside the CDR3, taken from reference TRBV30 and TRBJ2-7): SQTIHQWPATLVQPVGSPLSLECTVEGTSNPNLYWYRQAAGRGLQLLFYSVGIGQISSEVPQNLSASRPQDRQFILSSKKLLLSDSGFYLCAWSAQGYEQYFGPGTRLTVT.

The chain couples TRBV3-1 (or the pseudogene TRBV3-2) to TRBJ2-1; 10 nucleotides agree with TRBD2. The CDR3 loop spans 15 amino acids. V dropped 0 bases and J dropped 9; count of bases not matched to a gene: 5. CDR1 and CDR2 from the germline V gene are LGHDT and YNNKEL (reference sequence). CDR3 region: CASSQDLAGAREQFF. Written as DNA, the CDR3 is TGTGCCAGCAGCCAAGATCTAGCGGGAGCTCGTGAGCAGTTCTTC.